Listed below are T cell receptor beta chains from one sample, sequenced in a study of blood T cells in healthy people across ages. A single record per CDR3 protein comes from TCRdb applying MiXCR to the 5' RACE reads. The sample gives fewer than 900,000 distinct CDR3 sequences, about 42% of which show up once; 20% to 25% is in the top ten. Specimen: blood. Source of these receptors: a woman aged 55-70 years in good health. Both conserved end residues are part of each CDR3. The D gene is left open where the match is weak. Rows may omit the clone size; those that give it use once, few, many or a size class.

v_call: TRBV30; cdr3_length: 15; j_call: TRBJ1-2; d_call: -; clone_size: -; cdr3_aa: CAWSVRLSANYGYTF; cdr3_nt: TGTGCCTGGAGTGTACGACTGTCAGCTAACTATGGCTACACCTTC
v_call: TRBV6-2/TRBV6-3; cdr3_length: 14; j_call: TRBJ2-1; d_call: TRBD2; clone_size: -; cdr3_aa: CASRLAGTYNEQFF; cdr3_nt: TGTGCCAGCAGGCTAGCGGGAACCTACAATGAGCAGTTCTTC
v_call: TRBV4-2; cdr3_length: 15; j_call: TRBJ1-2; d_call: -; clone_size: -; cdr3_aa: CASSQSGVTNYGYTF; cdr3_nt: TGTGCCAGCAGCCAGTCAGGGGTGACGAACTATGGCTACACCTTC
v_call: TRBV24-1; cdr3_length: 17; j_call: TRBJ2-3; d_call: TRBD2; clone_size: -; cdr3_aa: CATSDPGTSGNADTQYF; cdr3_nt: TGTGCCACCAGTGACCCCGGGACTAGCGGGAATGCAGATACGCAGTATTTT
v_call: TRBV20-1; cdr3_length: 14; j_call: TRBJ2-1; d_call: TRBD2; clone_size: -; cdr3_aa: CSARDGEGRNEQFF; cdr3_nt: TGCAGTGCTAGAGATGGGGAGGGAAGAAATGAGCAGTTCTTC
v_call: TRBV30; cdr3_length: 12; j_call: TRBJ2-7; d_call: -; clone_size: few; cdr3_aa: CAWTGEGYEQYF; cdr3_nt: TGTGCCTGGACAGGGGAAGGCTACGAGCAGTACTTC
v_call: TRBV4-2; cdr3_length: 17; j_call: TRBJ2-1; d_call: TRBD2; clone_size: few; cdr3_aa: CASSFPSGTSVFNEQFF; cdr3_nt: TGTGCCAGCAGCTTCCCCAGCGGGACTAGCGTATTCAATGAGCAGTTCTTC
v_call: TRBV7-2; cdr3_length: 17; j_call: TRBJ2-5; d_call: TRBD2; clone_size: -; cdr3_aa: CASSFGSGILYQETQYF; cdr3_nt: TGTGCCAGCAGCTTTGGTAGCGGGATCTTGTACCAAGAGACCCAGTACTTC
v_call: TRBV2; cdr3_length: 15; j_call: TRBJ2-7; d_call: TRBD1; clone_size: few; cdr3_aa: CASGDGARGNYEQYF; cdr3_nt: TGTGCCAGCGGCGACGGGGCCAGGGGGAATTACGAGCAGTACTTC
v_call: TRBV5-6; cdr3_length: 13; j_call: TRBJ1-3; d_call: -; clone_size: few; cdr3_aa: CASSVGGISTIYF; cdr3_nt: TGTGCCAGCAGCGTTGGAGGGATAAGCACCATATATTTT
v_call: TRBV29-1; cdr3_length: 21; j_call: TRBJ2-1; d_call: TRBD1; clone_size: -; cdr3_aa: CSVAGVRQGITPAATFNEQFF; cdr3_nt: TGCAGCGTTGCCGGGGTTAGACAGGGTATTACACCGGCTGCCACCTTCAATGAGCAGTTCTTC
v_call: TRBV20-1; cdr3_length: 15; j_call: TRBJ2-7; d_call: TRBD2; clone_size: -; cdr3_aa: CSARKAGGIGNEQYF; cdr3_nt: TGCAGTGCTAGAAAGGCGGGGGGTATCGGCAATGAGCAGTACTTC
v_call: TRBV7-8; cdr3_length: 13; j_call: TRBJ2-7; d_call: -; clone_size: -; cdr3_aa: CASTRQDPYEQYF; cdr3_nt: TGTGCCAGCACCCGACAGGACCCCTACGAGCAGTACTTC
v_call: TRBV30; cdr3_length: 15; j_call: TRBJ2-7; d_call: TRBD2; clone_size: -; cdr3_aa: CAWSPGTSGYNEQYF; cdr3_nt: TGTGCCTGGAGTCCCGGGACTAGCGGGTACAATGAGCAGTACTTC
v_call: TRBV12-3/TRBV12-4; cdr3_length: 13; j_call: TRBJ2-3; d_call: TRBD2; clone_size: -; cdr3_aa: CASGGGPRDTQYF; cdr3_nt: TGTGCCAGCGGCGGGGGGCCGAGAGATACGCAGTATTTT
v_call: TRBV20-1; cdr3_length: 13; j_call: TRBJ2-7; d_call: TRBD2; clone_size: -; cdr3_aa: CSARDGEGQAQYF; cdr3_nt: TGCAGTGCTAGAGATGGGGAGGGGCAGGCCCAGTACTTC
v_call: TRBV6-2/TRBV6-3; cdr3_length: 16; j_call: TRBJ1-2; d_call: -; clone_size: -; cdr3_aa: CASTTRPTRDLWGYTF; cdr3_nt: TGTGCCAGCACTACACGACCAACTCGGGATTTATGGGGCTACACCTTC
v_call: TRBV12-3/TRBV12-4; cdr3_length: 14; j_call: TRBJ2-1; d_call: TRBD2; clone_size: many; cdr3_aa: CASSLAGEYNEQFF; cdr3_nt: TGTGCCAGCAGTCTAGCGGGGGAGTACAATGAGCAGTTCTTC
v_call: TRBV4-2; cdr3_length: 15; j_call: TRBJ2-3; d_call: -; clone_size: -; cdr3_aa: CASMEGPAVTDTQYF; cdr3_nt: TGTGCCAGCATGGAGGGGCCGGCAGTCACAGATACGCAGTATTTT
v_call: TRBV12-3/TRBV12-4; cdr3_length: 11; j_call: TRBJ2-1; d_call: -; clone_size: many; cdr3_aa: CASTTYNEQFF; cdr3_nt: TGTGCCAGCACAACTTACAATGAGCAGTTCTTC
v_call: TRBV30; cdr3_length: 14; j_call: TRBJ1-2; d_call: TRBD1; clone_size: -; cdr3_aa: CAWSAQGASGGYTF; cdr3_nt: TGTGCCTGGAGTGCTCAGGGGGCGAGTGGTGGCTACACCTTC
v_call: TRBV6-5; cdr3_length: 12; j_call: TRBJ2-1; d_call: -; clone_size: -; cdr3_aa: CASRGGSGAQFF; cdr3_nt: TGTGCCAGCAGGGGAGGTAGTGGGGCGCAGTTCTTC
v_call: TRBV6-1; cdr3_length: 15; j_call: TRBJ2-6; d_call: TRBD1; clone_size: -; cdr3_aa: CASSTGASGANVLTF; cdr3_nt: TGTGCCAGCAGTACAGGGGCCTCTGGGGCCAACGTCCTGACTTTC
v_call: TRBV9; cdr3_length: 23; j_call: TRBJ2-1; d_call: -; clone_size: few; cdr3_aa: CASSVDSAPLPVRGGSPYNEQFF; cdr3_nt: TGTGCCAGCAGCGTAGACTCTGCCCCCCTCCCGGTGCGCGGGGGCTCTCCCTACAATGAGCAGTTCTTC
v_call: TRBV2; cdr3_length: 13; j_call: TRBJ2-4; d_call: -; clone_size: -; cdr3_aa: CASSEVGGDIQYF; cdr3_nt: TGTGCCAGCAGTGAAGTGGGGGGTGACATTCAGTACTTC
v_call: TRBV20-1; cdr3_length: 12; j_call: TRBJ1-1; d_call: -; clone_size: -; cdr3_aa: CSGGGWGTEAFF; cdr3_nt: TGCAGTGGGGGGGGATGGGGCACTGAAGCTTTCTTT
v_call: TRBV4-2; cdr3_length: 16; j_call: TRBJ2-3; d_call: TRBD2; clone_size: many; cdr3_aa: CASSQSLSGRANTQYF; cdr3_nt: TGTGCCAGCAGCCAGAGCCTTAGCGGGAGGGCTAATACGCAGTATTTT
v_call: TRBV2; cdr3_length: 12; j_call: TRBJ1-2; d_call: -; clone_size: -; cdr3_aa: CASRRETYGYTF; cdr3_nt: TGTGCCAGCAGGAGGGAAACTTATGGCTACACCTTC
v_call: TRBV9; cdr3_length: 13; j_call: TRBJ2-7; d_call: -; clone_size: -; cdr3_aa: CASSVMQGCEQYF; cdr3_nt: TGTGCCAGCAGCGTTATGCAGGGGTGCGAGCAGTACTTC
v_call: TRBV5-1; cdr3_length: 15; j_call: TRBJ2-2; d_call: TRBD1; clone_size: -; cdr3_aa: CASSDPGQGTGELFF; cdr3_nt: TGCGCCAGCAGCGATCCGGGACAGGGGACCGGGGAGCTGTTTTTT
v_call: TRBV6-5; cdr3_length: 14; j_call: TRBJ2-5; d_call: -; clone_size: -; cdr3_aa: CASSYPGVGQTQYF; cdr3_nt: TGTGCCAGCAGTTACCCAGGGGTAGGACAGACCCAGTACTTC
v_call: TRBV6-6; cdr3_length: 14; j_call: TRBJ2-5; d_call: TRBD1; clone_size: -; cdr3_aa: CASRDRVPQETQYF; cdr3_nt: TGTGCCAGCAGAGACAGGGTGCCGCAAGAGACCCAGTACTTC
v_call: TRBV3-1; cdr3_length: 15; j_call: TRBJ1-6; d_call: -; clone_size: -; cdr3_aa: CASSQDRDIDSPLHF; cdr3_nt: TGTGCCAGCAGCCAAGATCGGGACATCGATTCACCCCTCCACTTT
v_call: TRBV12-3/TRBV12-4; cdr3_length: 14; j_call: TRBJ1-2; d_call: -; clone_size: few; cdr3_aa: CASTEDADDLGYTF; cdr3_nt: TGTGCCAGCACCGAGGACGCGGATGATTTAGGCTACACCTTC
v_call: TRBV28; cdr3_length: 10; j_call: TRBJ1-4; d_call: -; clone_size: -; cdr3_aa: CASAREKLFF; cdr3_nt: TGTGCCAGCGCTCGGGAAAAACTGTTTTTT
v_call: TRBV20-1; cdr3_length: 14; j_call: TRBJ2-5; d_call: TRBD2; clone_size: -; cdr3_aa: CSASFPSGEETQYF; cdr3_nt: TGCAGTGCTAGTTTTCCTAGCGGGGAAGAGACCCAGTACTTC
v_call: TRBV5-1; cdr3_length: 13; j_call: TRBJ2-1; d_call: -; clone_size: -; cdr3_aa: CASSSLSYNEQFF; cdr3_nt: TGCGCCAGCAGCTCTCTGTCCTACAATGAGCAGTTCTTC
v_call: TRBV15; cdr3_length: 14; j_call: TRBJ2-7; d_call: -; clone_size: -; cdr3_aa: CATRGSRIEGEQYF; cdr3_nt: TGTGCCACCAGAGGGAGCCGGATAGAGGGAGAGCAGTACTTC
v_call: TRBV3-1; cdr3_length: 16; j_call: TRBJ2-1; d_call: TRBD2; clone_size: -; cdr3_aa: CASSHLAGRGNNEQFF; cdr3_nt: TGTGCCAGCAGCCACTTAGCGGGACGGGGAAACAATGAGCAGTTCTTC
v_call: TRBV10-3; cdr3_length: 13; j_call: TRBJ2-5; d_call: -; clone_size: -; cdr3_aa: CASTDLEIGTQYF; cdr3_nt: TGTGCCAGCACGGATCTAGAGATAGGGACCCAGTACTTC